These T cell receptor beta chains were read from a single sample in a study of shared clonotypes between healthy human individuals. The assay was immunoSEQ multiplex PCR, and TCRdb's table has in-frame clones only and misses some. The table includes about 1.9 million clones, roughly 95% detected once. Sequences were obtained from naive CD8+ T cells from PBMCs. The receptors here all came from a young man in good health. Some clones in this sample may be carry-over from other donors' samples. Both conserved end residues are part of each CDR3. Fields, in order: clone size, D gene, V gene, J gene, CDR3 protein, CDR3 DNA. The D gene is left open where the match is weak. Expanded clones get a size class; other rows say once, few or many, or leave the size out.

abundance: -; d_gene: -; v_gene: TRBV29-1; j_gene: TRBJ2-7; CDR3aa: CSVEVFDSSYEQYF; CDR3nt: TGCAGCGTTGAAGTTTTTGACAGCTCCTACGAGCAGTACTTC
abundance: -; d_gene: -; v_gene: TRBV6-1; j_gene: TRBJ2-2; CDR3aa: CASSERMGQVGGELFF; CDR3nt: TGTGCCAGCAGTGAACGAATGGGGCAGGTGGGAGGGGAGCTGTTTTTT
abundance: -; d_gene: -; v_gene: TRBV27; j_gene: TRBJ2-5; CDR3aa: CASRAGYQETQYF; CDR3nt: TGTGCCAGCAGAGCAGGGTATCAAGAGACCCAGTACTTC
abundance: -; d_gene: -; v_gene: TRBV7-3; j_gene: TRBJ1-1; CDR3aa: CASSLNPTGREEYTEAFF; CDR3nt: TGTGCCAGCAGCTTAAATCCCACCGGCAGGGAGGAGTACACTGAAGCTTTCTTT
abundance: -; d_gene: -; v_gene: TRBV9; j_gene: TRBJ2-7; CDR3aa: CASSVGFSSYEQYF; CDR3nt: TGTGCCAGCAGCGTAGGGTTCAGCTCCTACGAGCAGTACTTC
abundance: -; d_gene: -; v_gene: TRBV9; j_gene: TRBJ2-6; CDR3aa: CASSQNLDGDLLDVLTF; CDR3nt: TGTGCCAGCAGCCAGAACTTGGACGGAGACCTTTTAGACGTCCTGACTTTC
abundance: -; d_gene: -; v_gene: TRBV28; j_gene: TRBJ2-7; CDR3aa: CASRDPGYEQYF; CDR3nt: TGTGCCAGCAGGGACCCTGGTTACGAGCAGTACTTC
abundance: -; d_gene: -; v_gene: TRBV4-1; j_gene: TRBJ2-7; CDR3aa: CASSQVAGNYEQYF; CDR3nt: TGCGCCAGCAGCCAAGTAGCAGGGAACTACGAGCAGTACTTC
abundance: -; d_gene: TRBD1; v_gene: TRBV28; j_gene: TRBJ1-2; CDR3aa: CASSSILRETGDPYGYTF; CDR3nt: TGTGCCAGCAGTTCCATCCTGAGGGAAACAGGGGACCCCTATGGCTACACCTTC
abundance: -; d_gene: TRBD1; v_gene: TRBV4-1; j_gene: TRBJ2-7; CDR3aa: CASSRGQGTYEQYF; CDR3nt: TGCGCCAGCAGCCGCGGACAGGGAACCTACGAGCAGTACTTC
abundance: -; d_gene: TRBD2; v_gene: TRBV18; j_gene: TRBJ2-7; CDR3aa: CASSSAAGEVYEQYF; CDR3nt: TGTGCCAGCTCATCCGCCGCGGGGGAGGTGTACGAGCAGTACTTC
abundance: -; d_gene: TRBD1; v_gene: TRBV27; j_gene: TRBJ2-7; CDR3aa: CASSPHPGQGEYEQYF; CDR3nt: TGTGCCAGCAGTCCCCACCCGGGACAGGGGGAATACGAGCAGTACTTC
abundance: -; d_gene: -; v_gene: TRBV11-1; j_gene: TRBJ1-1; CDR3aa: CASSPYRSGGPEAFF; CDR3nt: TGTGCCAGCAGCCCGTATCGGAGCGGAGGCCCTGAAGCTTTCTTT
abundance: few; d_gene: -; v_gene: TRBV5-4; j_gene: TRBJ1-1; CDR3aa: CASSLGLGWTEAFF; CDR3nt: TGTGCCAGCAGCTTGGGGCTGGGGTGGACTGAAGCTTTCTTT
abundance: -; d_gene: TRBD1; v_gene: TRBV4-3; j_gene: TRBJ2-1; CDR3aa: CASSQWTGSINEQFF; CDR3nt: TGCGCCAGCAGCCAATGGACAGGGAGTATAAATGAGCAGTTCTTC
abundance: -; d_gene: -; v_gene: TRBV5-1; j_gene: TRBJ2-7; CDR3aa: CASSPDGGAPSYEQYF; CDR3nt: TGCGCCAGCAGCCCCGACGGAGGGGCCCCCTCCTACGAGCAGTACTTC
abundance: -; d_gene: TRBD2; v_gene: TRBV27; j_gene: TRBJ2-1; CDR3aa: CASSQPVPSPGLESHEQFF; CDR3nt: TGTGCCAGCAGTCAGCCCGTCCCCTCACCGGGACTAGAAAGCCATGAGCAGTTCTTC
abundance: -; d_gene: -; v_gene: TRBV5-6; j_gene: TRBJ1-3; CDR3aa: CASSLGAAGLDGNTIYF; CDR3nt: TGTGCCAGCAGCTTGGGGGCCGCCGGCCTTGACGGAAACACCATATATTTT
abundance: -; d_gene: -; v_gene: TRBV18; j_gene: TRBJ2-6; CDR3aa: CASFVTTGSGANVLTF; CDR3nt: TGTGCCAGCTTCGTAACGACTGGATCCGGGGCCAACGTCCTGACTTTC
abundance: -; d_gene: TRBD2; v_gene: TRBV7-9; j_gene: TRBJ2-2; CDR3aa: CASSLSGTDTGELFF; CDR3nt: TGTGCCAGCAGCCTTAGCGGGACGGACACCGGGGAGCTGTTTTTT
abundance: -; d_gene: -; v_gene: TRBV5-1; j_gene: TRBJ1-2; CDR3aa: CASSGGRQMNGYTF; CDR3nt: TGCGCCAGCAGCGGTGGGCGACAGATGAATGGCTACACCTTC
abundance: -; d_gene: TRBD1; v_gene: TRBV27; j_gene: TRBJ2-7; CDR3aa: CASSAWDRGRGEQYF; CDR3nt: TGTGCCAGCAGCGCATGGGACAGGGGGCGAGGGGAGCAGTACTTC
abundance: few; d_gene: -; v_gene: TRBV28; j_gene: TRBJ2-7; CDR3aa: CASSLRSYEQYF; CDR3nt: TGTGCCAGCAGTTTACGGTCCTACGAGCAGTACTTC
abundance: many; d_gene: -; v_gene: TRBV7-9; j_gene: TRBJ1-5; CDR3aa: CASSFGNQPQHF; CDR3nt: TGTGCCAGCAGCTTCGGGAATCAGCCCCAGCATTTT
abundance: -; d_gene: TRBD2; v_gene: TRBV29-1; j_gene: TRBJ2-3; CDR3aa: CSGTRTSGYTDTQYF; CDR3nt: TGCAGCGGAACACGGACTAGCGGCTACACAGATACGCAGTATTTT
abundance: -; d_gene: TRBD1; v_gene: TRBV29-1; j_gene: TRBJ2-7; CDR3aa: CSVEGTGASYEQYF; CDR3nt: TGCAGCGTTGAAGGTACAGGGGCCTCCTACGAGCAGTACTTC
abundance: -; d_gene: -; v_gene: TRBV11-3; j_gene: TRBJ2-7; CDR3aa: CASSSGSYEQYF; CDR3nt: TGTGCCAGCAGTTCCGGATCGTACGAGCAGTACTTC
abundance: once; d_gene: -; v_gene: TRBV7-2; j_gene: TRBJ2-1; CDR3aa: CASSQVANEQFF; CDR3nt: TGTGCCAGCAGCCAGGTGGCGAATGAGCAGTTCTTC
abundance: -; d_gene: -; v_gene: TRBV28; j_gene: TRBJ1-6; CDR3aa: CASIPRSGYSPLHF; CDR3nt: TGTGCCAGCATCCCAAGGTCGGGATACTCACCCCTCCACTTT
abundance: -; d_gene: TRBD1; v_gene: TRBV5-4; j_gene: TRBJ2-7; CDR3aa: CASSPRGGPYEQYF; CDR3nt: TGTGCCAGCAGCCCCCGAGGGGGCCCCTACGAGCAGTACTTC
abundance: -; d_gene: -; v_gene: TRBV2; j_gene: TRBJ1-5; CDR3aa: CASSEAVGWEPQHF; CDR3nt: TGTGCCAGCAGTGAAGCGGTGGGATGGGAGCCCCAGCATTTT
abundance: -; d_gene: -; v_gene: TRBV7-9; j_gene: TRBJ2-1; CDR3aa: CASSSGSSYNEQFF; CDR3nt: TGTGCCAGCTCCTCCGGGAGCTCCTACAATGAGCAGTTCTTC
abundance: -; d_gene: TRBD1; v_gene: TRBV14; j_gene: TRBJ2-6; CDR3aa: CASSQTDREWANVLTF; CDR3nt: TGTGCCAGCAGCCAAACCGACAGGGAATGGGCCAACGTCCTGACTTTC
abundance: -; d_gene: TRBD2; v_gene: TRBV13; j_gene: TRBJ2-7; CDR3aa: CASSSGLAVYEQYF; CDR3nt: TGTGCCAGCAGCTCGGGACTAGCGGTCTACGAGCAGTACTTC
abundance: once; d_gene: TRBD1; v_gene: TRBV7-3; j_gene: TRBJ1-3; CDR3aa: CANLGQGSGNTIYF; CDR3nt: TGTGCCAACTTAGGACAGGGCTCTGGAAACACCATATATTTT
abundance: -; d_gene: -; v_gene: TRBV7-3; j_gene: TRBJ2-7; CDR3aa: CASSLEAAYEQYF; CDR3nt: TGTGCCAGCAGCTTAGAGGCAGCCTACGAGCAGTACTTC
abundance: -; d_gene: -; v_gene: TRBV30; j_gene: TRBJ2-3; CDR3aa: CACWGGTDTQYF; CDR3nt: TGTGCCTGTTGGGGTGGAACAGATACGCAGTATTTT
abundance: -; d_gene: -; v_gene: TRBV11-2; j_gene: TRBJ2-7; CDR3aa: CASSLDWGASYEQYF; CDR3nt: TGTGCCAGCAGCTTAGATTGGGGGGCGAGCTACGAGCAGTACTTC
abundance: -; d_gene: TRBD2; v_gene: TRBV27; j_gene: TRBJ2-3; CDR3aa: CASSFLTSGRAPDTQYF; CDR3nt: TGTGCCAGCAGTTTCCTCACTAGCGGGAGGGCCCCAGATACGCAGTATTTT
abundance: -; d_gene: -; v_gene: TRBV7-8; j_gene: TRBJ2-1; CDR3aa: CASSSSPGRRGNEQFF; CDR3nt: TGTGCCAGCAGCTCTTCACCGGGACGGAGGGGCAATGAGCAGTTCTTC
abundance: once; d_gene: -; v_gene: TRBV15; j_gene: TRBJ2-2; CDR3aa: CATSSRVTGELFF; CDR3nt: TGTGCCACCAGCAGCAGGGTGACCGGGGAGCTGTTTTTT
abundance: -; d_gene: -; v_gene: TRBV6-5; j_gene: TRBJ2-1; CDR3aa: CASSSSGEQFF; CDR3nt: TGTGCCAGCAGCTCGAGCGGCGAGCAGTTCTTC
abundance: -; d_gene: -; v_gene: TRBV5-6; j_gene: TRBJ2-1; CDR3aa: CASSSEISPYNEQFF; CDR3nt: TGTGCCAGCAGCTCAGAGATTAGCCCCTACAATGAGCAGTTCTTC
abundance: -; d_gene: -; v_gene: TRBV6-4; j_gene: TRBJ2-1; CDR3aa: CASSDREGPYNEQFF; CDR3nt: TGTGCCAGCAGTGACAGGGAAGGGCCCTACAATGAGCAGTTCTTC
abundance: -; d_gene: TRBD1; v_gene: TRBV5-1; j_gene: TRBJ1-1; CDR3aa: CASSLGTGIEAFF; CDR3nt: TGCGCCAGCAGCTTGGGGACAGGGATAGAAGCTTTCTTT
abundance: -; d_gene: -; v_gene: TRBV4-1; j_gene: TRBJ2-5; CDR3aa: CASSQVRRLGQETQYF; CDR3nt: TGCGCCAGCAGCCAAGTGAGGCGGTTAGGCCAAGAGACCCAGTACTTC
abundance: -; d_gene: -; v_gene: TRBV19; j_gene: TRBJ2-7; CDR3aa: CASSIDSSGPYEQYF; CDR3nt: TGTGCCAGTAGTATAGATAGCTCAGGGCCCTACGAGCAGTACTTC
abundance: -; d_gene: -; v_gene: TRBV29-1; j_gene: TRBJ1-2; CDR3aa: CSALDVYGYTF; CDR3nt: TGCAGCGCCTTAGACGTCTATGGCTACACCTTC
abundance: -; d_gene: TRBD1; v_gene: TRBV7-9; j_gene: TRBJ1-2; CDR3aa: CASSLVLGGLYGYTF; CDR3nt: TGTGCCAGCAGCTTAGTCTTAGGGGGCCTCTATGGCTACACCTTC
abundance: once; d_gene: -; v_gene: TRBV27; j_gene: TRBJ2-1; CDR3aa: CASSLSHGGFPYNEQFF; CDR3nt: TGTGCCAGCAGTTTATCCCATGGAGGTTTTCCCTACAATGAGCAGTTCTTC
abundance: -; d_gene: -; v_gene: TRBV19; j_gene: TRBJ1-5; CDR3aa: CASSIRGNNQPQHF; CDR3nt: TGTGCCAGTAGTATACGGGGGAACAATCAGCCCCAGCATTTT
abundance: -; d_gene: -; v_gene: TRBV11-3; j_gene: TRBJ2-1; CDR3aa: CASSLGHNNEQFF; CDR3nt: TGTGCCAGCAGCTTAGGGCACAACAATGAGCAGTTCTTC
abundance: once; d_gene: -; v_gene: TRBV27; j_gene: TRBJ2-7; CDR3aa: CASSSWTDSSYEQYF; CDR3nt: TGTGCCAGCAGTTCCTGGACGGACAGCTCCTACGAGCAGTACTTC